This TCR beta chain originates from a study of high-grade serous ovarian cancer treatment subgroups. Overall study context: On average, approximately 15,000 reads and 6,000 to 8,000 unique TCR beta rearrangements were obtained per sample. Study outcomes and limitations: Higher neoantigen levels went with greater TCR clonal relatedness. Repertoire similarity ranged roughly 0.11 to 0.85 between tumors of one patient. Spatial context was lost because tumors were sequenced in bulk.

This clone was found a few times. Its antigen is not known. Tumor tissue was taken before any definitive surgery or chemotherapy was given. Assay used: immunoSEQ multiplex PCR; TCRdb lists only in-frame clones, some missing. Among about 5,000 clones listed, 69% were seen once. V shed 4 bases, J shed 3 bases, and the junction held 6 bases outside the gene matches. The CDR3 length is 14 residues. Per the germline V gene, CDR1 is SGDLS and CDR2 is YYNGEE. The material sequenced was tumor tissue. The chain couples TRBV9 to TRBJ1-1; 7 nucleotides agree with TRBD1. The clonotype comes from a human donor with high-grade serous ovarian cancer. In DNA form, the CDR3 reads TGTGCCAGCAGCATGGGACAGCTTGACACTGAAGCTTTCTTT. Amino acid sequence: CASSMGQLDTEAFF.